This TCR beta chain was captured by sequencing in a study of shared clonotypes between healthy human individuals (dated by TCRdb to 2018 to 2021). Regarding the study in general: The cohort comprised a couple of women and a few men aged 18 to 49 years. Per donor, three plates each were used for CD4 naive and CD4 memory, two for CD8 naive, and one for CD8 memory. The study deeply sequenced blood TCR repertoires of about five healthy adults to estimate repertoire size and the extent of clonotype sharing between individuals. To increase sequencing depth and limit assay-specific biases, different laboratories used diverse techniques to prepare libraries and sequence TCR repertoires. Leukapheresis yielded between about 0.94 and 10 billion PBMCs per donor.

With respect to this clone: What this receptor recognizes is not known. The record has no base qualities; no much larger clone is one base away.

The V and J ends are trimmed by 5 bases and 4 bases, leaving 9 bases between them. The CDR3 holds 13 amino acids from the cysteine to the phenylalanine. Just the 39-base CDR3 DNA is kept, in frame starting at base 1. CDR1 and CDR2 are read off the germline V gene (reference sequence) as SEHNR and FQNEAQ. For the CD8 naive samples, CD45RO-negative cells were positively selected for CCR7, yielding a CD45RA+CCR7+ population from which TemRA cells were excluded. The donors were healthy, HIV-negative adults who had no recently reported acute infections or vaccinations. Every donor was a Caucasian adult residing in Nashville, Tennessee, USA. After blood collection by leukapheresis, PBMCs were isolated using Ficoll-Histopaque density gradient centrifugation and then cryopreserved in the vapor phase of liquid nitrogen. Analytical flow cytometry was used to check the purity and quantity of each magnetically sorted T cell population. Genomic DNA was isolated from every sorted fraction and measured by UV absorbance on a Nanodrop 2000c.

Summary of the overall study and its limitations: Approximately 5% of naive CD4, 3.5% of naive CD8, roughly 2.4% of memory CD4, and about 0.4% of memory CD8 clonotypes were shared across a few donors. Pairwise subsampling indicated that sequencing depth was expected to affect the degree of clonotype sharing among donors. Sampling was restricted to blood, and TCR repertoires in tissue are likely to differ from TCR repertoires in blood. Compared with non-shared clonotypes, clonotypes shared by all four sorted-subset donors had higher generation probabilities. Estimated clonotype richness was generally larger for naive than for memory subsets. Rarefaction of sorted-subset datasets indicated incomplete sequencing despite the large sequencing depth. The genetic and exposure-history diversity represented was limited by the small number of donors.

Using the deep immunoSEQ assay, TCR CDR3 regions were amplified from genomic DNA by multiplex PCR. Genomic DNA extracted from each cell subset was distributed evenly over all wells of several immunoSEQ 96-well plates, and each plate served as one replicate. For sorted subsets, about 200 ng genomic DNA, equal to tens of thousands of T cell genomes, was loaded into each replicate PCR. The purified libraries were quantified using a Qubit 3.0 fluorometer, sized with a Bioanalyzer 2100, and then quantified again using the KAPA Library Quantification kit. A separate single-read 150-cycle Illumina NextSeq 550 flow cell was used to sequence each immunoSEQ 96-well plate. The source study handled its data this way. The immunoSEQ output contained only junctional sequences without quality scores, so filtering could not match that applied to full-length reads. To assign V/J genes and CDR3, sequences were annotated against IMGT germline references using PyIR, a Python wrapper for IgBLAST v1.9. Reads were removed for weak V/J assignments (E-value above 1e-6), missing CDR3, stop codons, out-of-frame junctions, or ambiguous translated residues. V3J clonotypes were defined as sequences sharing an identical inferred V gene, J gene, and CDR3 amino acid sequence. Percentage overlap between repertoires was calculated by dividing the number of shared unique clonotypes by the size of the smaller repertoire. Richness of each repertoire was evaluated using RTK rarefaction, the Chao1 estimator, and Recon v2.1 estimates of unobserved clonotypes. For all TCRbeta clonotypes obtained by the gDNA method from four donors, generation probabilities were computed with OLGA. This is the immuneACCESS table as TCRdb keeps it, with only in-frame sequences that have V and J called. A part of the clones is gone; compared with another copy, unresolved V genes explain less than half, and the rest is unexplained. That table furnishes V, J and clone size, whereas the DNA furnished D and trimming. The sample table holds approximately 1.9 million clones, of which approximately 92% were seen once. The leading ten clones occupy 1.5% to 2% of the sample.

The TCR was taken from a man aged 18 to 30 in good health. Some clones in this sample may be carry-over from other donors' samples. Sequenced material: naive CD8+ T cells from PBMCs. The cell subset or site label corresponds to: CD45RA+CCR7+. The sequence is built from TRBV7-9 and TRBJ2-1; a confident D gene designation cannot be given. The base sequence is TGTGCCAGCAGCCAAAGGACGTACAATGAGCAGTTCTTC. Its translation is CASSQRTYNEQFF.